A single sample is the source of the 26 T cell receptor beta chains below, sequenced in a study of shared clonotypes between healthy human individuals. The repertoire was sequenced with immunoSEQ multiplex PCR; TCRdb's copy has only in-frame clones and lacks some. This table has some 2 million clones, 85% to 95% appearing once. Sample: naive CD4+ T cells sorted from blood. Subset reported: CD45RA+ positively selected. These receptors came from a young man in good health.

This clone was seen just once. The V call is TRBV11-3, the J call TRBJ2-5; 7 positions agree with TRBD1. The germline gives CDR1 SGHNT, CDR2 YENEEA. Germline trimming cut 5 bases from V and 2 bases from J; bases unmatched to any gene: 17. This CDR3 has 18 residues. CDR3 protein: CASSRGGQTQFQQETQYF. CDR3 DNA sequence: TGTGCCAGCAGCCGAGGGGGACAGACCCAATTTCAACAAGAGACCCAGTACTTC.

The chain joins TRBV5-4 to TRBJ2-7; D possibly corresponds to TRBD2 (5 bases). Germline assignment: CDR1 SGHNT and CDR2 YYREEE (reference sequence). V was cut by 1 base and J by 6 bases, with 14 bases left in between. The CDR3 spans 14 residues. The CDR3 bases are TGTGCCAGCAGCTTGTCAGGACTTGGCGGCGAGCAGTACTTC. It translates to CASSLSGLGGEQYF.

CDR3 nucleotide sequence: TGTGCCAGCAGCCCAGGGTATTGGGCAAATCAGCCCCAGCATTTT. This translates into CASSPGYWANQPQHF. This chain connects TRBV7-8 to TRBJ1-5; maybe TRBD1 (5 bases). Trimming removed 5 bases at V and 4 bases at J, with 15 bases between. CDR3 length equals 15 residues. Germline V gene sequence: CDR1 SGHVS, CDR2 FQNEAQ.

V usage is TRBV6-5 and J usage is TRBJ1-3; TRBD1 agrees at 8 bases. Unmatched junction bases numbered 3, after V lost 0 bases and J lost 2 bases. The germline V gene encodes CDR1 MNHEY and CDR2 SVGAGI. The CDR3 consists of 16 residues. In DNA form, the CDR3 reads TGTGCCAGCAGTTACTCCGCGACAGGGGCTGGAAACACCATATATTTT. Translated: CASSYSATGAGNTIYF.

The chain recombines TRBV30 with TRBJ2-7, with TRBD1 matching over 8 bases. Germline-derived CDR1 and CDR2 are GTSNPN and SVGIG (reference sequence). CDR3 length: 14 residues. V dropped 3 bases and J dropped 4; count of bases not matched to a gene: 8. The CDR3 DNA follows: TGTGCCTGGAGCGTCCGCGGACAGGGATACGAGCAGTACTTC. Translating gives CAWSVRGQGYEQYF.

The chain employs TRBV7-9 and TRBJ1-2; the match to TRBD1 covers 7 bases. In germline, CDR1 is SEHNR, CDR2 FQNEAQ (reference sequence). This CDR3 contains 16 residues. The J segment lost 4 bases and the V segment lost 5 bases, leaving 13 bases of the junction unmatched. The CDR3 loop is CASSLAGTVQSYGYTF. CDR3 bases: TGTGCCAGCAGCCTGGCAGGGACAGTGCAGAGCTATGGCTACACCTTC.

The chain combines TRBV6-5 with TRBJ2-3; a weak D match, TRBD1 (5 bases). The ends were cut back, 7 bases at V and 2 bases at J, with 13 bases in the middle. The CDR3 is 14 amino acids. Germline V gives CDR1 MNHEY, CDR2 SVGAGI. The CDR3 loop is CASKGSLNTDTQYF. CDR3 in DNA: TGTGCCAGCAAGGGGTCCCTGAACACAGATACGCAGTATTTT.

CDR3 amino acids: CAIRNRDTGQETQYF. In DNA, the CDR3 is TGTGCCATCAGGAACAGGGACACCGGCCAAGAGACCCAGTACTTC. The gene calls are TRBV10-3 and TRBJ2-5; D may be TRBD1 (6 bases). The CDR3 has 15 residues. CDR1 is ENHRY, CDR2 SYGVKD, per germline. The V gene lost 6 bases and the J gene lost 1 base, with 15 bases spanning the gap.

The chain has TRBV27 and TRBJ1-2, with 9 bases aligning to TRBD1. The trim removed 2 bases at V and 4 bases at J, leaving 8 bases unmatched. Germline lookup yields CDR1 MNHEY and CDR2 SMNVEV (reference sequence). The CDR3 runs to 16 residues. This chain's CDR3 is CASSLAGTGISYGYTF. Here the CDR3 DNA reads TGTGCCAGCAGTTTAGCCGGGACAGGGATCAGCTATGGCTACACCTTC.

V usage is TRBV5-1 and J usage is TRBJ2-3, with 10 bases lining up with TRBD2. Germline V gene lookup returns CDR1 SGHRS and CDR2 YFSETQ. The CDR3 has 15 residues. The junction had 5 bases not matched to a gene; V was cut back by 2 bases and J by 5 bases. CDR3 in amino acids: CASSFSSGRRDTQYF. CDR3 bases: TGCGCCAGCAGCTTCTCTAGCGGGAGAAGAGATACGCAGTATTTT.

The V gene is TRBV30, the J gene TRBJ1-2; 7 bases are a match to TRBD1. The CDR3 is 14 residues long. Germline assignment: CDR1 GTSNPN and CDR2 SVGIG (reference sequence). J lost 2 bases, V lost 7 bases, and 10 bases had no gene match. The CDR3, as DNA: TGTGCCTTTTCTGGACAGGTCACCAACTATGGCTACACCTTC. It codes for CAFSGQVTNYGYTF.

The chain joins TRBV11-3 to TRBJ2-2; D is ambiguous. Trimming took 2 bases from V and 6 from J, leaving 7 bases between them. The germline gives CDR1 SGHNT, CDR2 YENEEA. CDR3 size: 13 residues. This CDR3 reads CASSLHGAGELFF. CDR3 nucleotides: TGTGCCAGCAGCTTACATGGGGCCGGGGAGCTGTTTTTT.

The count of this clone is one. The chain links TRBV28 to TRBJ2-5; D is perhaps TRBD1 or TRBD2 (6 bases each). The ends were cut back, 4 bases at V and 7 bases at J, with 19 bases in the middle. This CDR3 has 15 amino acids. The germline gives CDR1 MDHEN, CDR2 SYDVKM. CDR3 nucleotide sequence: TGTGCCAGCAGTTCTGGGGGATCCGGAGGGGGGACCCAGTACTTC. Translating gives CASSSGGSGGGTQYF.

The V gene is TRBV27, the J gene TRBJ1-3; no clear D. Germline V CDR1 and CDR2: MNHEY, SMNVEV (reference sequence). This CDR3 spans 15 amino acids. V was clipped by 2 bases and J by 1 base, with 9 bases between them. In nucleotides, the CDR3 is TGTGCCAGCAGTTTAAGTTTAAATTCTGGAAACACCATATATTTT. This encodes CASSLSLNSGNTIYF.

The V call is TRBV14, the J call TRBJ2-1, with TRBD2 matching over 9 bases. The V segment lost 0 bases and the J segment 7 bases; nucleotides outside the gene matches: 13. Germline CDR1 is SGHDN and CDR2 is FVKESK. This CDR3 contains 18 residues. The CDR3 DNA follows: TGTGCCAGCAGCCAAGAAAGTGGCGGGAGGGCCTTAGGTAATGAGCAGTTCTTC. This codes for CASSQESGGRALGNEQFF.

In the case of this clone: The same CDR3 can be traced to other DNA sequences in this sample. This chain joins TRBV6-1 and TRBJ1-2; a possible D gene is TRBD1 (5 bases). V dropped 2 bases and J dropped 5 bases, with 6 bases sitting between them. The CDR3 runs to 12 residues. Germline V lookup: CDR1 MNHNS, CDR2 SASEGT. The CDR3 sequence is CASSERGYGYTF. CDR3 nucleotides: TGTGCCAGCAGTGAAAGGGGTTATGGCTACACCTTC.

This chain uses TRBV29-1 with TRBJ1-2, with D tentatively TRBD1 (6 bases). Germline V gene sequence: CDR1 SQVTM, CDR2 ANQGSEA. CDR3 length equals 11 residues. Between the trimmed V and J ends, which lost 4 bases and 8 bases, there was a span of 11 bases. The CDR3 here is CSVGTVGGYTF. The CDR3 DNA follows: TGCAGCGTTGGGACAGTGGGCGGCTACACCTTC.

The chain's CDR3 is CASSPIVWSFRETQYF. The CDR3 coding sequence is TGTGCCAGCAGCCCCATCGTTTGGTCGTTTCGGGAGACCCAGTACTTC. This chain joins TRBV7-9 and TRBJ2-5; no definite D call. Germline lookup yields CDR1 SEHNR and CDR2 FQNEAQ (reference sequence). V lost 5 bases to trimming and J lost 5 bases, with 21 bases between them. The CDR3 is made up of 16 amino acids. Based on the CDR3 plus reference TRBV7-9 and TRBJ2-5, the full variable domain is DTGVSQNPRHKITKRGQNVTFRCDPISEHNRLYWYRQTLGQGPEFLTYFQNEAQLEKSRLLSDRFSAERPKGSFSTLEIQRTEQGDSAMYLCASSPIVWSFRETQYFGPGTRLLVL.

V is TRBV5-1 and J is TRBJ1-3, with D possibly being TRBD1 (5 bases). The germline gives CDR1 SGHRS, CDR2 YFSETQ. There are 15 residues in the CDR3. Trimming pared 0 bases from V and 2 bases from J, leaving 9 bases between. CDR3 amino acids: CASSLAGSAGNTIYF. CDR3 coding DNA: TGCGCCAGCAGCTTGGCAGGGAGTGCTGGAAACACCATATATTTT.

This clone was detected once. The chain links TRBV11-2 to TRBJ1-4, with unresolved D. Trimming pared 2 bases from V and 2 bases from J, leaving 12 bases between. The CDR3 length is 16 residues. Germline loops: CDR1 SGHAT, CDR2 FQNNGV. CDR3 sequence (DNA): TGTGCCAGCAGCTTACAGCGAGGAGGCACTAATGAAAAACTGTTTTTT. The encoded protein is CASSLQRGGTNEKLFF. The complete variable domain, with remaining parts taken from reference TRBV11-2 and TRBJ1-4, reads EAGVAQSPRYKIIEKRQSVAFWCNPISGHATLYWYQQILGQGPKLLIQFQNNGVVDDSQLPKDRFSAERLKGVDSTLKIQPAKLEDSAVYLCASSLQRGGTNEKLFFGSGTQLSVL.

About this clone itself: An end of the junction differs from the germline gene, which may be a read error. The V gene is TRBV27, the J gene TRBJ2-7; 8 bases are a match to TRBD1. The germline V gene encodes CDR1 MNHEY and CDR2 SMNVEV (reference sequence). The CDR3 sequence is 15 residues long. Written as DNA, the CDR3 is TGTGCCAGCAGTCTATCGACAGGGGACGCCTACGAGCAGTACTTC. Protein: CASSLSTGDAYEQYF.

The V gene is TRBV7-9, the J gene TRBJ1-4, with a possible D match to TRBD1 (5 bases). The germline V and J ends were trimmed by 1 base and 8 bases, with 17 bases remaining between them. This CDR3 has 16 residues. Germline V gene lookup returns CDR1 SEHNR and CDR2 FQNEAQ (reference sequence). In nucleotides, the CDR3 is TGTGCCAGCAGCTTAGGTCTGCGGGGGGTCACGGAAAAACTGTTTTTT. Translating gives CASSLGLRGVTEKLFF. Full variable domain (rest looked up from reference TRBV7-9 and TRBJ1-4): DTGVSQNPRHKITKRGQNVTFRCDPISEHNRLYWYRQTLGQGPEFLTYFQNEAQLEKSRLLSDRFSAERPKGSFSTLEIQRTEQGDSAMYLCASSLGLRGVTEKLFFGSGTQLSVL.

V and J are TRBV7-9 and TRBJ2-1; TRBD1 aligns across 7 bases. Per germline, CDR1 SEHNR and CDR2 FQNEAQ (reference sequence). The CDR3 is made up of 15 amino acids. J was trimmed by 0 bases and V by 6 bases; bases with no gene match: 5. The CDR3 is CASSKGQSSYNEQFF. In DNA form, the CDR3 reads TGTGCCAGCAGTAAGGGACAGAGCTCCTACAATGAGCAGTTCTTC.

The gene calls are TRBV5-1 and TRBJ1-5; D may be TRBD1 (5 bases). The CDR3 is 17 residues long. Germline CDR1 is SGHRS and CDR2 is YFSETQ. V lost 1 base to trimming and J lost 0 bases, with 14 bases between them. The CDR3 DNA is TGCGCCAGCAGCTTGACCCCGACAGCAATTAGCAATCAGCCCCAGCATTTT. This codes for CASSLTPTAISNQPQHF.

The chain links TRBV18 to TRBJ2-1; D is ambiguous. Germline assignment: CDR1 KGHSH and CDR2 LQKENI. The V gene lost 2 bases and the J gene lost 7 bases, with 12 bases spanning the gap. CDR3 length: 14 residues. As DNA, the CDR3 is TGTGCCAGCTCACCAGTCAGGATCCAGAATGAGCAGTTCTTC. Translating it yields CASSPVRIQNEQFF.

V is TRBV5-1 and J is TRBJ2-5, with 9 bases matching TRBD2. After removal of 2 bases from V and 4 bases from J, the junction contained 9 bases not matched to a gene. CDR1 and CDR2 (germline): SGHRS, YFSETQ. CDR3 length: 16 residues. CDR3 residues: CASSLSSGSERETQYF. CDR3 in DNA: TGCGCCAGCAGCTTAAGTAGCGGGAGTGAGAGAGAGACCCAGTACTTC. The full variable domain, in which reference TRBV5-1 and TRBJ2-5 provide the parts outside the CDR3, is KAGVTQTPRYLIKTRGQQVTLSCSPISGHRSVSWYQQTPGQGLQFLFEYFSETQRNKGNFPGRFSGRQFSNSRSEMNVSTLELGDSALYLCASSLSSGSERETQYFGPGTRLLVL.